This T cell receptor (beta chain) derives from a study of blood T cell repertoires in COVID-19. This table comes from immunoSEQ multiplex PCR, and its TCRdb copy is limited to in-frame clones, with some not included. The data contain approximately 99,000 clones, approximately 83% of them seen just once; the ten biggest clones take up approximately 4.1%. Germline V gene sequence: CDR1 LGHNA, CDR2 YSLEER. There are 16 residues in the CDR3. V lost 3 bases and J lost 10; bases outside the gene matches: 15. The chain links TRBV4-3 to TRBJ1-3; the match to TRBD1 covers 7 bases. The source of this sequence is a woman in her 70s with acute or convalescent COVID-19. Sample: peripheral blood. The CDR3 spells CASSQGRTGAGLTIYF. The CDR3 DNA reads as TGCGCCAGCAGCCAGGGCAGAACAGGGGCAGGGTTGACCATATATTTT.